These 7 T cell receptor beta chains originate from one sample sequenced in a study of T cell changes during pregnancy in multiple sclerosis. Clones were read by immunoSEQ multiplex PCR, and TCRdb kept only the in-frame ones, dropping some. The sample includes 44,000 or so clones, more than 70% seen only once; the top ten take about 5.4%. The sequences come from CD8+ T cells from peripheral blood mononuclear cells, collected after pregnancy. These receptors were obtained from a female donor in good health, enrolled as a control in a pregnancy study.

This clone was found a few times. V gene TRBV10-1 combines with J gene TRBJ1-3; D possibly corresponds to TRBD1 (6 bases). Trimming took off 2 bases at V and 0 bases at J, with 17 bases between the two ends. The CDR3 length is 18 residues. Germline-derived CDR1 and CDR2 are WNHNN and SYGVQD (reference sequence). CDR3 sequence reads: CASSEPSGQRCSGNTIYF. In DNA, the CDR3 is TGCGCCAGCAGTGAGCCAAGTGGACAGCGGTGCTCTGGAAACACCATATATTTT.

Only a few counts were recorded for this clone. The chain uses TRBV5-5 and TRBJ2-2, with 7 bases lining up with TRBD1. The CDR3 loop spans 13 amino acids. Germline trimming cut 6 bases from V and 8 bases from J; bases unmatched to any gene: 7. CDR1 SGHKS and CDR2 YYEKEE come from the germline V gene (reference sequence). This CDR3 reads CASIVTGRGELFF. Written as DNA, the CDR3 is TGTGCCAGCATCGTGACAGGGCGGGGGGAGCTGTTTTTT.

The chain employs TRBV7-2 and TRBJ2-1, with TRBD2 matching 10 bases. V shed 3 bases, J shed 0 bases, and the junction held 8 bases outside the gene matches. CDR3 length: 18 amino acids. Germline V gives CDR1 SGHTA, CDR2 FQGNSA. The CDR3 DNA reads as TGTGCCAGCAGCTTCGGGTTTAGCGGGGGGAGCTCCTACAATGAGCAGTTCTTC. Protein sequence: CASSFGFSGGSSYNEQFF. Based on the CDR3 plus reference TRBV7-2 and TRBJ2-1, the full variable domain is GAGVSQSPSNKVTEKGKDVELRCDPISGHTALYWYRQSLGQGLEFLIYFQGNSAPDKSGLPSDRFSAERTGGSVSTLTIQRTQQEDSAVYLCASSFGFSGGSSYNEQFFGPGTRLTVL.

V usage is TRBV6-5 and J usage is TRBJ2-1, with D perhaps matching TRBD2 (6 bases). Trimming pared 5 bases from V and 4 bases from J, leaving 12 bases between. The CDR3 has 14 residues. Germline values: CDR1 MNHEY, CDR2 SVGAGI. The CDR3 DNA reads TGTGCCAGCAGTGAGGTCGGGACTTACAATGAGCAGTTCTTC. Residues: CASSEVGTYNEQFF.

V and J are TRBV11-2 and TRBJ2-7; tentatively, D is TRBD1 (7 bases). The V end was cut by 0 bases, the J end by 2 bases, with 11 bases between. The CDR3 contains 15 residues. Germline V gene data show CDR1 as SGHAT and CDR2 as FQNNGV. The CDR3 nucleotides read TGTGCCAGCAGCTTAGATCGGGGGACAGCCTACGAGCAGTACTTC. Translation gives CASSLDRGTAYEQYF.

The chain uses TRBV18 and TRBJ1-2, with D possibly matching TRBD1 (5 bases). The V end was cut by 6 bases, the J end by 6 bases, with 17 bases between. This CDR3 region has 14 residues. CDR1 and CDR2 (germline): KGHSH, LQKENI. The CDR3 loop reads CASSTNPGDHGYTF. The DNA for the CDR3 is TGTGCCAGCTCCACCAATCCGGGGGACCATGGCTACACCTTC. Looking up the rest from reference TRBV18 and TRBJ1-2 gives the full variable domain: NAGVMQNPRHLVRRRGQEARLRCSPMKGHSHVYWYRQLPEEGLKFMVYLQKENIIDESGMPKERFSAEFPKEGPSILRIQQVVRGDSAAYFCASSTNPGDHGYTFGSGTRLTVV.

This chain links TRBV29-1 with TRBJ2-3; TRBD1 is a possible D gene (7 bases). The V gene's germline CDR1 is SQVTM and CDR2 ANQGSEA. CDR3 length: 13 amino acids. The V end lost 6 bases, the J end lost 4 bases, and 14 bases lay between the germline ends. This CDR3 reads CSVPGGGPDTQYF. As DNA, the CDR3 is TGCAGCGTCCCCGGAGGGGGCCCAGATACGCAGTATTTT.